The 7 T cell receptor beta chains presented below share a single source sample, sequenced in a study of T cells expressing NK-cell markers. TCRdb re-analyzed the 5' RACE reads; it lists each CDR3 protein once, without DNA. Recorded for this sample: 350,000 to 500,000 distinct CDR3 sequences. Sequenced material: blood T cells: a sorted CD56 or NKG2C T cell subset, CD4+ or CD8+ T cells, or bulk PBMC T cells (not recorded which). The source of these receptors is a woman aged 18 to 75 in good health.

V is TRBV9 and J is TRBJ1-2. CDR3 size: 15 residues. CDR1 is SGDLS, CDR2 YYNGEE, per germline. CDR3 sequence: CASSVVRTAINGYTF.

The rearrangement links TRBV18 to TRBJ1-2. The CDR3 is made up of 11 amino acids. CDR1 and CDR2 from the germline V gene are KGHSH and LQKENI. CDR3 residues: CASSPDHGYTF.

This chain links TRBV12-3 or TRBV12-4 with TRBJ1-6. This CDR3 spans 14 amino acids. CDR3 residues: CASSARGDNSPLHF.

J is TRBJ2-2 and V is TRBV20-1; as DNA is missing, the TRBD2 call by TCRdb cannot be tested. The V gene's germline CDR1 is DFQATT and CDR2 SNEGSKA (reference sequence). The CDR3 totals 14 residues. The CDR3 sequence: CSAPSGLASGELFF.

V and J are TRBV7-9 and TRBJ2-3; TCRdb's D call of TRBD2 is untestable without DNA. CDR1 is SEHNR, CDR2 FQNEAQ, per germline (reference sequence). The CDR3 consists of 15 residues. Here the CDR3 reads CASTILGEDTDTQYF.

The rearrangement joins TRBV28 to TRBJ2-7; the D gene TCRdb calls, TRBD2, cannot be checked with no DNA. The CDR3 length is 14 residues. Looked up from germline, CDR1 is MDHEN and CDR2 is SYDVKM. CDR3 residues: CASSRSGRSYEQYF. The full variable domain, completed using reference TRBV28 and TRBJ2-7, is DVKVTQSSRYLVKRTGEKVFLECVQDMDHENMFWYRQDPGLGLRLIYFSYDVKMKEKGDIPEGYSVSREKKERFSLILESASTNQTSMYLCASSRSGRSYEQYFGPGTRLTVT.

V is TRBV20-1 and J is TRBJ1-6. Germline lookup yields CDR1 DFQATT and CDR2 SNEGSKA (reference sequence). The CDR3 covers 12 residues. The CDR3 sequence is CSANSPNSPLHF.